This T cell receptor beta chain was retrieved from a study of breast tumors, draining lymph nodes, adjacent tissues. A single record per CDR3 protein comes from TCRdb applying MiXCR to the multiplex PCR reads. Of tens of thousands of distinct CDR3 sequences detected, about 64% appear once; the ten largest clones hold 15% to 20%. Sequenced input: tumor-adjacent breast tissue. The receptor comes from a female donor with breast cancer. Some clones in this sample may be carry-over from other donors' samples.

CDR3 residues: CASSAPIEDKAADTQYF. Written as DNA, the CDR3 is TGCGCCAGCAGCGCTCCGATCGAAGACAAGGCTGCAGATACGCAGTATTTT. This sequence joins TRBV5-1 and TRBJ2-3; D call uncertain. This CDR3 contains 17 residues. Trimming pared 4 bases from V and 4 bases from J, leaving 22 bases between. The germline V gene has CDR1 SGHRS and CDR2 YFSETQ.